The entry below describes one T cell receptor (beta chain). The target antigen is unknown. The entry originates in a study of shared clonotypes between healthy human individuals. General observations from the study: Since donors were few, the genetic and exposure-history diversity represented was limited. Sampling involved blood alone; tissue repertoires likely differ.

The V and J ends lost 1 base and 9 bases, in that order; junction bases with no gene match: 3. The CDR3 is made up of 13 amino acids. In germline, CDR1 is MNHEY, CDR2 SVGAGI. Under the authors' procedure: Filtering was not the same, since immunoSEQ gave junction-only sequences without quality scores. The protocol was immunoSEQ multiplex PCR, while the TCRdb copy is restricted to in-frame clones and leaves out a portion. That table furnishes V, J and clone size, whereas the DNA furnished D and trimming. The data hold around 500,000 clones, with 79% observed a single time. The V call is TRBV6-5, the J call TRBJ2-1; 7 bases agree with TRBD1. The sample comprised PBMCs. The TCR sequence derives from a woman aged 40 to 49 in good health. Some clones in this sample may be carry-over from other donors' samples. CDR3 nucleotides: TGTGCCAGCAGTTACTGGCAGGGGGTTGAGCAGTTCTTC. Its protein is CASSYWQGVEQFF.